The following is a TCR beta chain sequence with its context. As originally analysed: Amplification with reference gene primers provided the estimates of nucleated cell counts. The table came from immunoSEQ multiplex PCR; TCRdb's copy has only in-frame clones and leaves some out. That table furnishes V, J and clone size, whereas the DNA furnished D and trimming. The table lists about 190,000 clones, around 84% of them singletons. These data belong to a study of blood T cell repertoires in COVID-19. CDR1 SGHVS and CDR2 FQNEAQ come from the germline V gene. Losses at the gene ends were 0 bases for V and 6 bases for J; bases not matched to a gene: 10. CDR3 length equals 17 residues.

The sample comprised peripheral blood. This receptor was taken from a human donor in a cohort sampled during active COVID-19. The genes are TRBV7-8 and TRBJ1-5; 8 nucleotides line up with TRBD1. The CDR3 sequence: CASSLASWTGMGQPQHF. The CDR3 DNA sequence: TGTGCCAGCAGCTTAGCGAGTTGGACAGGGATGGGTCAGCCCCAGCATTTT.